This passage covers 26 T cell receptor beta chains from one sample sequenced in a study of spatial heterogeneity in lung cancer. The time point is: sample taken at primary tumor resection. Unsorted whole RNA of tumor, nontumor lung or frozen PBMC was sequenced. Using its own MiXCR run on the 5' RACE reads, TCRdb lists one record per CDR3 protein. Found here are about 7,900 distinct CDR3 sequences, 3.5% to 5% of them singletons; the top ten hold about 27%. The starting material was PBMCs, obtained at surgery. The receptors derive from a male donor with early-stage non-small cell lung cancer.

This clonotype is deemed medium-sized. Found in a library prepared for alpha chains, this beta chain is an off-target read, and its abundance has little meaning. The V and J genes are TRBV5-1 and TRBJ2-5, with TRBD2 matching 8 bases. V shed 4 bases and J 2 bases; nucleotides not matched to a gene: 7. The CDR3 runs 15 residues. CDR1 and CDR2 from the germline V gene are SGHRS and YFSETQ. The CDR3 DNA is TGCGCCAGCAGCCCGGGACTAGTGGGGCAAGAGACCCAGTACTTC. Amino acids: CASSPGLVGQETQYF.

This clonotype has ten or more counts. A library made for alpha chains picked up this beta chain off target, so its size means little. The chain joins TRBV10-3 to TRBJ2-1; TRBD2 aligns across 13 bases. Germline V lookup: CDR1 ENHRY, CDR2 SYGVKD. The V segment lost 4 bases and the J segment 7 bases; nucleotides outside the gene matches: 7. The CDR3 extends over 16 amino acids. The CDR3 nucleotides are TGTGCCATCAGTGGACTAGCGGGGGGTGGTCGGAATGAGCAGTTCTTC. Translating it yields CAISGLAGGGRNEQFF.

This clonotype was seen a few times. This beta chain is a stray sequence in a library constructed for alpha chains; its clone size is not meaningful. The chain couples TRBV5-1 to TRBJ2-3; D possibly uses TRBD1 or TRBD2 (5 bases each). The CDR3 totals 13 residues. Germline assignment: CDR1 SGHRS and CDR2 YFSETQ. Trimming pared 4 bases from V and 0 bases from J, leaving 6 bases between. The CDR3 is CASSEGSTDTQYF. CDR3 DNA: TGCGCCAGCAGCGAGGGGAGCACAGATACGCAGTATTTT.

Judged by abundance, this clonotype is medium-sized. With the library built for alpha chains, this beta chain is off target and its frequency is not meaningful. The genes are TRBV12-3 or TRBV12-4 and TRBJ2-1; D possibly corresponds to TRBD1 (5 bases). Trimming removed 2 bases at V and 15 bases at J, with 32 bases between. The CDR3 contains 18 residues. The CDR3 nucleotides read TGTGCCAGCAGTTTATATGTGATGGCAGGGCCTCGAATATGGGGCCTGTTCTTC. This sequence encodes CASSLYVMAGPRIWGLFF.

With respect to this clonotype: In a library made to pick up alpha chains, this beta chain is a stray read with a size that means little. This chain links TRBV7-9 with TRBJ1-2, with 9 bases identical to TRBD1. The CDR3 has 16 residues. Trimming removed 5 bases from V and 10 bases from J; junction bases left unmatched: 17. CDR1 and CDR2 from the germline V gene are SEHNR and FQNEAQ (reference sequence). DNA of the CDR3: TGTGCCAGCAGCAAGGACAGGGGCGCCGCGAGGGATGACTACACCTTC. It encodes CASSKDRGAARDDYTF.

By frequency in the sample, this clonotype is medium-sized (0.01 to 0.1%). Since the library was made to target alpha chains, this beta chain is a stray read and its abundance is not meaningful. J is TRBJ2-1 and V is TRBV3-1; D is unclear. CDR3 length equals 15 residues. The germline V gene encodes CDR1 LGHDT and CDR2 YNNKEL (reference sequence). Trimming shortened V by 1 base and J by 7 bases, and 14 bases separated the two germline ends. CDR3 region: CASSQGTGPRNEQFF. Here the CDR3 DNA reads TGTGCCAGCAGCCAAGGTACCGGCCCCCGGAATGAGCAGTTCTTC.

In its sample, this clonotype is medium-sized. This beta chain slipped into a library made for alpha chains as a stray read, so its size is not meaningful. CDR3 DNA: TGTGCCAGCAGCCACGGGACTAGCGGGGCCAAAAACATTCAGTACTTC. Residues: CASSHGTSGAKNIQYF. This sequence joins TRBV3-1 and TRBJ2-4, with TRBD2 matching 12 bases. Per the germline V gene, CDR1 is LGHDT and CDR2 is YNNKEL (reference sequence). The ends lost 3 bases at V and 1 base at J; junction bases unmatched: 1. The CDR3 is 16 residues long.

This clonotype ranks as medium-sized. This beta chain is an unintended read in a library built for alpha chains; its size means little. The genes are TRBV6-5 and TRBJ2-7; TRBD2 matches at 9 bases. The V gene's germline CDR1 is MNHEY and CDR2 SVGAGI. The CDR3 loop spans 16 amino acids. Germline trimming cut 2 bases from V and 6 bases from J; bases unmatched to any gene: 11. The CDR3 DNA reads as TGTGCCAGCAGTTACACCTCCGGGACTAGCAAGGGCGAGCAGTACTTC. This codes for CASSYTSGTSKGEQYF.

This clonotype was observed many times. This beta chain turned up in a library designed for alpha chains; as an off-target read, its abundance says little. The CDR3 coding sequence is TGTGCCAGCAGTTACTTCCCTAGCGGGGTAGGGAATGAGCAGTTCTTC. It translates to CASSYFPSGVGNEQFF. V is TRBV6-5 and J is TRBJ2-1, with 9 bases fitting TRBD2. V lost 1 base to trimming and J lost 7 bases; unmatched junction nucleotides: 8. Germline CDR1 is MNHEY and CDR2 is SVGAGI. The CDR3 covers 16 residues.

The sample holds many counts of this clonotype. This beta chain is an off-target read within a library intended for alpha chains, so its frequency means little. The chain joins TRBV5-6 to TRBJ1-1; TRBD1 matches 7 bases. Germline trimming cut 4 bases from V and 4 bases from J; bases unmatched to any gene: 7. CDR1 is SGHDT, CDR2 YYEEEE, per germline. The CDR3 covers 14 residues. The CDR3 DNA reads TGTGCCAGCAGCCCACTAACAGGGGTCACTGAAGCTTTCTTT. As protein: CASSPLTGVTEAFF.

This clonotype was detected only a few times. Because the library targeted alpha chains, this beta chain is an off-target read whose size means little. The chain employs TRBV6-2 or TRBV6-3 and TRBJ2-7, with TRBD2 matching 9 bases. Trimming cost V 6 bases and J 0 bases; bases outside gene matches: 6. Germline values: CDR1 MNHEY, CDR2 SVGEGT. The CDR3 totals 15 residues. CDR3 coding DNA: TGTGCCAGCAGAAAGAGCGGGGGGTCCTCCTACGAGCAGTACTTC. This gives the protein CASRKSGGSSYEQYF.

This clonotype was seen more than once but under ten times. Given a much more abundant clone one base away, this may be a read error. This beta chain was picked up by a library intended for alpha chains and is off target, so its count carries little meaning. The gene calls are TRBV7-6 and TRBJ2-7; the match to TRBD1 covers 7 bases. Germline loops: CDR1 SGHVS, CDR2 FNYEAQ. The CDR3 spans 13 residues. The CDR3 DNA follows: TGTGTCAGCAGCGCCACGGAACAGGGGCAGCAGTACTTC. Translated, it gives CVSSATEQGQQYF.

This clonotype came up many times. Within a library made for alpha chains, this beta chain is off target, and its count is uninformative. The chain uses TRBV6-1 and TRBJ2-7, with TRBD2 matching over 10 bases. Germline V gene sequence: CDR1 MNHNS, CDR2 SASEGT. CDR3 length equals 14 residues. Trimming cost V 6 bases and J 6 bases; bases outside gene matches: 8. The CDR3 coding sequence is TGTGCCAGCAGGGGGACTAGCGAGACTCCCGAGCAGTACGTC. Amino acid sequence: CASRGTSETPEQYV.

This clonotype is judged medium-sized. A library prepared for alpha chains yielded this beta chain as an off-target read; its size is of little meaning. The rearrangement links TRBV29-1 to TRBJ1-1; D gene ambiguous. The CDR3 is 11 residues long. CDR1 and CDR2 from the germline V gene are SQVTM and ANQGSEA. The CDR3 reads CSSIRNTEAFF. The DNA for the CDR3 is TGCAGTTCAATCAGGAACACTGAAGCTTTCTTT.

This clonotype is categorized as medium-sized. This beta chain came through as a stray read in a library set up for alpha chains, and its size says little. This rearrangement joins TRBV3-1 to TRBJ1-4, with D uncertain. CDR1 is LGHDT and CDR2 is YNNKEL in the germline V gene (reference sequence). The CDR3 extends over 16 amino acids. V was shortened by 0 bases and J by 4 bases, with 12 bases between the two germline ends. CDR3 bases: TGTGCCAGCAGCCAAGATCCCGGGGTGGGTAATGAAAAACTGTTTTTT. Protein product: CASSQDPGVGNEKLFF.

This clonotype has a count of ten or more. A library prepared for alpha chains yielded this beta chain as an off-target read; its size is of little meaning. The gene calls are TRBV4-2 and TRBJ1-4; D not resolved. The CDR3 runs 14 residues. V lost 1 base to trimming and J lost 8 bases, with 11 bases between them. Germline CDR1 reads LGHNA; CDR2 reads YNFKEQ. DNA of the CDR3: TGTGCCAGCAGCCAAGGGGTGGTGAGGGAAAAACTGTTTTTT. It codes for CASSQGVVREKLFF.

This clonotype counts as medium-sized (0.01 to 0.1%). The library was built for alpha chains, so this beta chain is an off-target read and its size means little. The chain combines TRBV28 with TRBJ2-3; no definite D call. There are 14 residues in the CDR3. The germline V gene encodes CDR1 MDHEN and CDR2 SYDVKM. Trimming cost V 6 bases and J 3 bases, with 13 bases left between them. The CDR3 DNA reads as TGTGCCAGCAGCCCAATAATCAGAACAGATACGCAGTATTTT. It yields the protein CASSPIIRTDTQYF.

This clonotype was detected many times. The library was built for alpha chains, so this beta chain is an off-target read and its size means little. This chain joins TRBV10-3 and TRBJ2-5, with no clear D. From germline, CDR1 is ENHRY and CDR2 SYGVKD. Trimming stripped 2 bases from V and 4 bases from J, with 8 bases between. The CDR3 totals 13 residues. The CDR3 coding sequence is TGTGCCATCAGTGAGAGGGCAGGAGAGACCCAGTACTTC. This encodes CAISERAGETQYF.

In the case of this clonotype: This beta chain represents an off-target read in a library built for alpha chains; its size is of limited meaning. The gene calls are TRBV18 and TRBJ1-1; D gene uncertain. The CDR3 consists of 14 residues. Germline V lookup: CDR1 KGHSH, CDR2 LQKENI. V lost 3 bases and J 4 bases, leaving 12 bases between the germline ends. CDR3: CASSPQYVSTEAFF. The DNA of the CDR3 is TGTGCCAGCTCACCCCAATACGTGTCCACTGAAGCTTTCTTT.

In its sample, this clonotype ranks as medium-sized. This beta chain is an off-target read within a library intended for alpha chains, so its frequency means little. The chain links TRBV29-1 to TRBJ1-6; D gene ambiguous. V lost 4 bases, J lost 10 bases, and 11 bases lay in between. The CDR3 runs 12 residues. CDR1 and CDR2 from the germline V gene are SQVTM and ANQGSEA. The CDR3: CSVVRHGSPLHF. The CDR3 DNA reads as TGCAGCGTTGTTCGGCATGGGTCACCCCTCCACTTT.

This clonotype was recorded many times. Since it is a stray read in a library aimed at alpha chains, this beta chain has a size that is not meaningful. The rearrangement joins TRBV20-1 to TRBJ2-2; D gene uncertain. V shed 1 base and J shed 6 bases, with 6 bases lying between them. The CDR3 sequence is 12 residues long. Germline CDR1 reads DFQATT; CDR2 reads SNEGSKA (reference sequence). CDR3 region: CSARVRAGELFF. The DNA of the CDR3 is TGCAGTGCTAGAGTTAGGGCCGGGGAGCTGTTTTTT.

This clonotype rates as medium-sized. This beta chain is off target for a library built for alpha chains, so its abundance means little. V gene TRBV28 combines with J gene TRBJ2-5, with a possible D match to TRBD1 (6 bases). Trimming took 6 bases from V and 7 from J, leaving 18 bases between them. Germline values: CDR1 MDHEN, CDR2 SYDVKM. The CDR3 is 14 amino acids. The CDR3 protein is CASRQIGQLGTQYF. Written as DNA, the CDR3 is TGTGCCAGCAGACAAATTGGACAGCTTGGGACCCAGTACTTC. The whole variable domain, remainder taken from reference TRBV28 and TRBJ2-5, is DVKVTQSSRYLVKRTGEKVFLECVQDMDHENMFWYRQDPGLGLRLIYFSYDVKMKEKGDIPEGYSVSREKKERFSLILESASTNQTSMYLCASRQIGQLGTQYFGPGTRLLVL.

The table lists this clonotype with many counts. Because this beta chain is a stray read in a library intended to capture alpha chains, its abundance should not be given much weight. This chain links TRBV18 with TRBJ2-7, with D possibly TRBD2 on 5 matching bases. This CDR3 comprises 13 residues. V was cut by 3 bases and J by 5 bases, with 11 bases left in between. Per germline, CDR1 KGHSH and CDR2 LQKENI. CDR3 protein: CASSPDSGNEQYF. The DNA for the CDR3 is TGTGCCAGCTCACCGGACTCCGGAAACGAGCAGTACTTC.

By sample fraction, this clonotype is medium-sized. In a library made to pick up alpha chains, this beta chain is a stray read with a size that means little. The chain recombines TRBV12-3 or TRBV12-4 with TRBJ2-4; 8 positions agree with TRBD2. The CDR3 consists of 16 residues. The junction had 5 bases not matched to a gene; V was cut back by 0 bases and J by 4 bases. CDR3 coding DNA: TGTGCCAGCAGTTTAGCGCCACGACTAGCGAAAAACATTCAGTACTTC. Translated: CASSLAPRLAKNIQYF.

Worth noting for this clonotype: In a library made to pick up alpha chains, this beta chain is a stray read with a size that means little. CDR3 nucleotides: TGTGCCAGCAGTCCGACAGAGTTGGGCTACACCTTC. This codes for CASSPTELGYTF. V gene TRBV7-9 combines with J gene TRBJ1-2; a possible D gene is TRBD1 (5 bases). The V end was cut by 6 bases, the J end by 8 bases, with 13 bases between. The CDR3 length is 12 residues. CDR1 is SEHNR and CDR2 is FQNEAQ in the germline V gene (reference sequence).

This clonotype turned up a few times. In a library made to pick up alpha chains, this beta chain is a stray read with a size that means little. The chain is built from TRBV9 and TRBJ2-1; 7 nucleotides align to TRBD2. Germline loops: CDR1 SGDLS, CDR2 YYNGEE. The V segment lost 3 bases and the J segment 1 base; nucleotides outside the gene matches: 7. The CDR3 runs to 16 residues. As DNA, the CDR3 is TGTGCCAGCAGCGAGGGCGGCGGGGGATCCTACAATGAGCAGTTCTTC. Translating gives CASSEGGGGSYNEQFF.